The 10 T cell receptor beta chains reported below all come from one sample, sequenced in a study of T cells after yellow fever vaccination. TCRdb redid the calling of the 5' RACE reads with MiXCR, one entry per CDR3 protein. The sample contains about 170,000 distinct CDR3 sequences, about 11% of which appear only once. Sequencing used CD8+ T cells sorted from PBMCs, obtained 15 days after the yellow fever booster vaccination. The receptor source for this set is a man aged 18-30 years who received the YFV17D yellow fever vaccine.

This clonotype was observed a few times. V gene TRBV6-6 combines with J gene TRBJ2-7, with no clear D. Germline-derived CDR1 and CDR2 are MNHNY and SVGAGI (reference sequence). The CDR3 is made up of 14 amino acids. V was cut by 6 bases and J by 3 bases, with 15 bases left in between. Here the CDR3 reads CASRGFEKIYEQYF. DNA for the CDR3: TGTGCCAGCAGAGGGTTCGAAAAGATCTACGAGCAGTACTTC.

This clonotype showed up just a few times. V is TRBV24-1 and J is TRBJ2-1; no reliable D call. Trimming took 10 bases from V and 8 from J, leaving 11 bases between them. Germline V CDR1 and CDR2: KGHDR, SFDVKD. The CDR3 totals 11 residues. The CDR3 sequence is CATGPIYEQFF. CDR3 DNA: TGTGCCACAGGACCCATCTATGAGCAGTTCTTC.

This clonotype turned up a few times. This chain uses TRBV20-1 with TRBJ2-5, with 13 bases lining up with TRBD2. The CDR3 loop spans 15 amino acids. CDR1 and CDR2 from the germline V gene are DFQATT and SNEGSKA (reference sequence). After removal of 6 bases from V and 5 bases from J, the junction contained 9 bases not matched to a gene. DNA of the CDR3: TGCAGTGCCAAAACTAGCGGGGGGGCCCCGGAGACCCAGTACTTC. This sequence encodes CSAKTSGGAPETQYF.

This chain joins TRBV7-9 and TRBJ2-7; D may be TRBD1 (5 bases). Germline V gene sequence: CDR1 SEHNR, CDR2 FQNEAQ (reference sequence). This CDR3 region has 13 residues. Trimming took 6 bases from V and 1 from J, leaving 10 bases between them. The chain's CDR3 is CASSSDKSYEQYV. The DNA for the CDR3 is TGTGCCAGCAGTTCGGACAAGTCCTACGAGCAGTACGTC.

This sequence joins TRBV11-1 and TRBJ2-2, with TRBD1 matching 7 bases. The germline gives CDR1 SGHAT, CDR2 FQDESV (reference sequence). The J segment lost 6 bases and the V segment lost 5 bases, leaving 6 bases of the junction unmatched. The CDR3 contains 14 residues. The CDR3 region has the DNA TGTGCCAGCAGCGTAGGGACAGTTCCCGGGGAGCTGTTTTTT. Encoded protein: CASSVGTVPGELFF.

This clonotype was counted at least ten times. The chain has TRBV6-5 and TRBJ2-1; D could derive from TRBD1 or TRBD2 (6 bases each). CDR3 length: 15 amino acids. V shed 0 bases and J shed 5 bases, with 11 bases lying between them. The V gene's germline CDR1 is MNHEY and CDR2 SVGAGI. The CDR3 here is CASSYSTGGHNEQFF. Here the CDR3 DNA reads TGTGCCAGCAGTTACTCGACCGGGGGCCACAATGAGCAGTTCTTC.

The rearrangement uses TRBV3-1 and TRBJ2-5; 12 bases are shared with TRBD1. The junction had 10 bases not matched to a gene; V was cut back by 4 bases and J by 4 bases. This CDR3 region has 17 residues. Germline V gene data show CDR1 as LGHDT and CDR2 as YNNKEL (reference sequence). The CDR3 DNA sequence: TGTGCCAGCAGCCCCACCCCGGGACAGGGGGCTCCAGAGACCCAGTACTTC. Translated: CASSPTPGQGAPETQYF.

This chain joins TRBV20-1 and TRBJ1-2; maybe TRBD1 (6 bases). The CDR3 totals 13 residues. Trimming removed 3 bases at V and 7 bases at J, with 15 bases between. Germline V gives CDR1 DFQATT, CDR2 SNEGSKA (reference sequence). DNA for the CDR3: TGCAGTGCTAGGGGGGGCGGCATAATTGGCTACACCTTC. It yields the protein CSARGGGIIGYTF.

This chain links TRBV10-1 with TRBJ2-3; D possibly corresponds to TRBD2 (6 bases). Germline CDR1 is WNHNN and CDR2 is SYGVQD (reference sequence). CDR3 length: 15 amino acids. The germline V and J ends were trimmed by 0 bases and 4 bases, with 11 bases remaining between them. This chain's CDR3 is CASSESAGIADTQYF. DNA for the CDR3: TGCGCCAGCAGTGAGTCTGCGGGAATCGCAGATACGCAGTATTTT.

This clonotype was seen a few times. This chain connects TRBV12-3 or TRBV12-4 to TRBJ2-2; TRBD2 matches 15 bases. Trimming took 0 bases from V and 4 from J; bases not matched to a gene: 12. CDR3 length equals 21 residues. The CDR3, as DNA: TGTGCCAGCAGTTTAGCCTGGGGACTAGCGGGGGGAAATCACGGCACCGGGGAGCTGTTTTTT. This encodes CASSLAWGLAGGNHGTGELFF.